This T cell receptor beta chain was recorded in a study of blood T cell repertoires in COVID-19. Germline CDR1 SGHNT, CDR2 YYREEE (reference sequence). This CDR3 has 16 residues. V lost 8 bases and J lost 7; bases outside the gene matches: 20. The data were produced by immunoSEQ multiplex PCR, yet TCRdb's version contains in-frame clones alone and is incomplete. The data hold fewer than 250,000 clones, with 86% observed a single time. The source of this sequence is a woman aged 45-60 years who had recovered from COVID-19. The specimen sequenced was PBMCs or T cells enriched from blood (not recorded which). The V call is TRBV5-4, the J call TRBJ1-2; 7 bases agree with TRBD1. The CDR3 nucleotides read TGTGCCAGTTACATCTTCGGGACAGCACGGATCCCTGGCTACACCTTC. Translated, it gives CASYIFGTARIPGYTF.